These 30 T cell receptor beta chains came from one sample sequenced in a study of cytomegalovirus exposure and HLA in healthy donors. Profiled with immunoSEQ multiplex PCR; TCRdb holds only in-frame clones, not every one. The table has 130,000 to 150,000 clones, roughly 89% seen once. What was sequenced was PBMCs. The receptor set was obtained from a young man in good health and CMV-seropositive.

The genes are TRBV28 and TRBJ1-2; 7 bases map to TRBD1. Germline CDR1 reads MDHEN; CDR2 reads SYDVKM. The CDR3 loop spans 14 amino acids. V gave up 7 bases and J gave up 4 bases; unmatched junction bases: 9. DNA for the CDR3: TGTGCCAGCATCGCGCAGGGGGGTGGCTATGGCTACACCTTC. Translating it yields CASIAQGGGYGYTF.

This clone was seen a handful of times. V usage is TRBV28 and J usage is TRBJ2-6, with D hard to call. Germline loops: CDR1 MDHEN, CDR2 SYDVKM. The V end lost 2 bases, the J end lost 2 bases, and 4 bases lay between the germline ends. The CDR3 runs to 14 residues. The CDR3 is CASSLEAGANVLTF. The DNA of the CDR3 is TGTGCCAGCAGTTTAGAGGCTGGGGCCAACGTCCTGACTTTC.

In this sample, this clone turned up a few times. The chain links TRBV30 to TRBJ1-1; D remains unclear. The CDR3 totals 15 residues. CDR1 is GTSNPN and CDR2 is SVGIG in the germline V gene (reference sequence). Trimming removed 4 bases at V and 2 bases at J, with 17 bases between. The CDR3 sequence is CAWKVERVINTEAFF. The CDR3 region has the DNA TGTGCCTGGAAAGTAGAGCGAGTTATAAACACTGAAGCTTTCTTT.

This chain connects TRBV29-1 to TRBJ2-1; 8 nucleotides match TRBD1. The J segment lost 5 bases and the V segment lost 6 bases, leaving 9 bases of the junction unmatched. CDR1 is SQVTM and CDR2 is ANQGSEA in the germline V gene. There are 14 residues in the CDR3. The CDR3 DNA is TGCAGCGTCCTCAGGGGGCGGTATGACAATGAGCAGTTCTTC. Translation gives CSVLRGRYDNEQFF.

This clone showed up just once. The chain couples TRBV6-5 to TRBJ1-2, with D hard to call. This CDR3 spans 15 amino acids. CDR1 MNHEY and CDR2 SVGAGI come from the germline V gene. V was trimmed by 6 bases and J by 6 bases, leaving 20 bases between them. DNA for the CDR3: TGTGCCAGCAGCCCCCAAGATGAGGGCTGGGATGGCTACACCTTC. Amino acid sequence: CASSPQDEGWDGYTF.

The chain combines TRBV27 with TRBJ2-2; possible D gene TRBD2, 5 bases. V was pared by 3 bases and J by 2 bases, with 10 bases between. This CDR3 spans 15 amino acids. The germline gives CDR1 MNHEY, CDR2 SMNVEV (reference sequence). The CDR3 region has the DNA TGTGCCAGCAGTTTTTTCGGGGTCAACACCGGGGAGCTGTTTTTT. This gives the protein CASSFFGVNTGELFF.

V usage is TRBV30 and J usage is TRBJ1-1, with TRBD1 identical over 9 bases. Germline trimming cut 2 bases from V and 4 bases from J; bases unmatched to any gene: 14. From germline, CDR1 is GTSNPN and CDR2 SVGIG (reference sequence). The CDR3 sequence is 17 residues long. The CDR3 DNA sequence: TGTGCCTGGAGTTGGCAGGACAGGGGTTTTTGGGGCACTGAAGCTTTCTTT. It encodes CAWSWQDRGFWGTEAFF.

The chain recombines TRBV27 with TRBJ2-5; tentatively, D is TRBD2 (5 bases). V was shortened by 4 bases and J by 5 bases, with 11 bases between the two germline ends. CDR1 is MNHEY, CDR2 SMNVEV, per germline (reference sequence). The CDR3 extends over 13 amino acids. CDR3 amino acids: CASSSNSAETQYF. CDR3 nucleotides: TGTGCCAGCAGTTCGAATAGCGCGGAGACCCAGTACTTC.

This chain joins TRBV6-1 and TRBJ1-1; no reliable D call. From germline, CDR1 is MNHNS and CDR2 SASEGT. Trimming left V 10 bases short and J 0 bases short, with 9 bases between. This CDR3 contains 12 residues. CDR3: CAISRLNTEAFF. The CDR3 region has the DNA TGTGCCATCTCACGGTTGAACACTGAAGCTTTCTTT.

This clone appeared a single time. CDR3 region: CAWDDSYNEQFF. Written as DNA, the CDR3 is TGTGCCTGGGACGACAGCTACAATGAGCAGTTCTTC. The genes are TRBV30 and TRBJ2-1; TRBD1 is a possible D gene (5 bases). Germline-derived CDR1 and CDR2 are GTSNPN and SVGIG (reference sequence). This CDR3 spans 12 amino acids. With 5 bases removed from V and 3 bases from J, the gap between germline ends came to 8 bases.

The rearrangement links TRBV19 to TRBJ2-7, with 10 bases that match TRBD2. The CDR3 has 15 residues. Germline CDR1 reads LNHDA; CDR2 reads SQIVND (reference sequence). The V and J ends lost 8 bases and 2 bases, in that order; junction bases with no gene match: 9. The CDR3 protein is CASQLAGTGAYEQYF. The CDR3 nucleotides read TGTGCCAGTCAACTAGCGGGAACTGGCGCCTACGAGCAGTACTTC.

This clone was seen once. The chain couples TRBV6-6 to TRBJ1-1, with D perhaps matching TRBD1 (5 bases). The CDR3 runs 13 residues. Germline-derived CDR1 and CDR2 are MNHNY and SVGAGI (reference sequence). Trimming pared 7 bases from V and 0 bases from J, leaving 9 bases between. Here the CDR3 reads CASTGTVNTEAFF. The DNA for the CDR3 is TGTGCCAGCACCGGGACTGTGAACACTGAAGCTTTCTTT.

The chain couples TRBV2 to TRBJ2-3, with 7 bases that match TRBD2. Germline CDR1 reads SNHLY; CDR2 reads FYNNEI. The junction had 12 bases not matched to a gene; V was cut back by 8 bases and J by 4 bases. CDR3 size: 15 residues. CDR3 sequence reads: CASDWGGVPPDTQYF. CDR3 nucleotides: TGTGCCAGCGATTGGGGGGGGGTTCCTCCAGATACGCAGTATTTT.

This chain joins TRBV6-1 and TRBJ1-6; D might be TRBD1 (5 bases). CDR1 and CDR2 from the germline V gene are MNHNS and SASEGT. V was cut by 2 bases and J by 7 bases, with 12 bases left in between. The CDR3 consists of 15 residues. CDR3 coding DNA: TGTGCCAGCAGTGAAACACAGGTGTTAAATTCACCCCTCCACTTT. Its protein is CASSETQVLNSPLHF.

This clone was detected only a few times. This chain's CDR3 is CSAGQEAFF. Here the CDR3 DNA reads TGCAGCGCTGGACAGGAAGCTTTCTTT. The V gene is TRBV29-1, the J gene TRBJ1-1, with D perhaps TRBD1 (6 bases). The CDR3 runs to 9 residues. The germline V gene encodes CDR1 SQVTM and CDR2 ANQGSEA. Deletions cut 7 bases from V and 8 bases from J, with 8 bases between.

There are a few counts of this clone. V usage is TRBV28 and J usage is TRBJ1-2, with 8 nucleotides matching TRBD1. Germline CDR1 is MDHEN and CDR2 is SYDVKM. Germline trimming cut 4 bases from V and 3 bases from J; bases unmatched to any gene: 7. CDR3 length: 15 amino acids. Here the CDR3 reads CASSYNGQGDYGYTF. CDR3 DNA sequence: TGTGCCAGCAGTTATAATGGACAGGGAGACTATGGCTACACCTTC.

The chain links TRBV19 to TRBJ1-2, with D tentatively TRBD1 (6 bases). The CDR3 consists of 14 residues. Trimming cost V 2 bases and J 7 bases, with 14 bases left between them. The germline CDR1 and CDR2 sequences are LNHDA and SQIVND (reference sequence). CDR3 in amino acids: CASSISGGSGGYTF. CDR3 coding DNA: TGTGCCAGTAGTATATCGGGGGGCAGCGGTGGCTACACCTTC.

V usage is TRBV5-4 and J usage is TRBJ1-2; TRBD1 matches at 7 bases. CDR3 length: 11 residues. V shed 5 bases and J 8 bases; nucleotides not matched to a gene: 3. The V gene's germline CDR1 is SGHNT and CDR2 YYREEE (reference sequence). For the CDR3, the DNA is TGTGCCAGCAGGAACAGGGGCGGCTACACCTTC. Its translation is CASRNRGGYTF.

This clone occurred a few times. The chain combines TRBV5-8 with TRBJ1-1; D is ambiguous. The CDR3 length is 15 residues. The germline V gene encodes CDR1 SGHTS and CDR2 YDEGEE. V was shortened by 4 bases and J by 0 bases, with 13 bases between the two germline ends. CDR3 residues: CASSVAMGMNTEAFF. The CDR3 region has the DNA TGTGCCAGCAGCGTCGCGATGGGCATGAACACTGAAGCTTTCTTT.

The chain joins TRBV6-5 to TRBJ1-3; D is unclear. Germline loops: CDR1 MNHEY, CDR2 SVGAGI. V gave up 4 bases and J gave up 4 bases, with 8 bases separating them. The CDR3 is made up of 13 amino acids. The CDR3: CASSSTAGNTIYF. CDR3 nucleotides: TGTGCCAGCAGTTCTACCGCGGGAAACACCATATATTTT.

The V call is TRBV7-6, the J call TRBJ2-3; D gene unclear. V was pared by 1 base and J by 1 base, with 6 bases between. The CDR3 consists of 14 residues. The V gene's germline CDR1 is SGHVS and CDR2 FNYEAQ. The CDR3, as DNA: TGTGCCAGCAGCTTAGTTAGTGGCACAGATACGCAGTATTTT. Translated: CASSLVSGTDTQYF.

V usage is TRBV27 and J usage is TRBJ2-2, with TRBD2 matching over 11 bases. Trimming cost V 2 bases and J 4 bases; bases outside gene matches: 0. Germline V gene sequence: CDR1 MNHEY, CDR2 SMNVEV (reference sequence). This CDR3 contains 15 residues. This chain's CDR3 is CASSLGTSGTGELFF. The CDR3 DNA reads as TGTGCCAGCAGTTTAGGGACTAGCGGCACCGGGGAGCTGTTTTTT.

The V and J genes are TRBV19 and TRBJ2-3; possibly TRBD1 for D (6 bases). The CDR3 runs 15 residues. V gave up 5 bases and J gave up 3 bases, with 15 bases separating them. Germline loops: CDR1 LNHDA, CDR2 SQIVND (reference sequence). For the CDR3, the DNA is TGTGCCAGTAGTCCCCGGGGCAGGGGTACAGATACGCAGTATTTT. This codes for CASSPRGRGTDTQYF.

The rearrangement joins TRBV9 to TRBJ2-7; D possibly corresponds to TRBD1 (6 bases). V lost 0 bases and J 0 bases, leaving 10 bases between the germline ends. The CDR3 has 15 amino acids. CDR1 and CDR2 (germline): SGDLS, YYNGEE. The CDR3 loop reads CASSVGPTGSYEQYF. CDR3 bases: TGTGCCAGCAGCGTAGGGCCGACAGGCTCCTACGAGCAGTACTTC.

This sequence joins TRBV20-1 and TRBJ1-3, with D maybe TRBD1 (5 bases). This CDR3 spans 11 amino acids. The germline gives CDR1 DFQATT, CDR2 SNEGSKA (reference sequence). Trimming took 5 bases from V and 4 from J, leaving 6 bases between them. In DNA form, the CDR3 reads TGCAGTGCTCGACAGGGAAACACCATATATTTT. The encoded protein is CSARQGNTIYF.

This chain joins TRBV7-9 and TRBJ1-4, with no clear D. The CDR3 has 11 residues. The germline V gene has CDR1 SEHNR and CDR2 FQNEAQ (reference sequence). V lost 1 base and J 14 bases, leaving 8 bases between the germline ends. The CDR3, as DNA: TGTGCCAGCAGCTTAGACCGACATCTGTTTTTT. Residues: CASSLDRHLFF.

The V gene is TRBV30, the J gene TRBJ1-3; weak D call: TRBD1 (5 bases). The CDR3 is 18 amino acids. Germline-derived CDR1 and CDR2 are GTSNPN and SVGIG (reference sequence). V gave up 5 bases and J gave up 1 base, with 24 bases separating them. The CDR3 loop is CAWDDRTHLQFSGNTIYF. In DNA, the CDR3 is TGTGCCTGGGATGACAGAACGCACCTGCAGTTTTCTGGAAACACCATATATTTT.

The chain employs TRBV19 and TRBJ2-5; weak D call: TRBD2 (6 bases). V lost 9 bases, J lost 1 base, and 18 bases lay in between. Germline CDR1 is LNHDA and CDR2 is SQIVND (reference sequence). CDR3 length equals 15 residues. DNA for the CDR3: TGTGCCAGCCACAATCCCCGGGACTTCCAAGAGACCCAGTACTTC. Protein: CASHNPRDFQETQYF.

The chain carries TRBV6-1 and TRBJ2-7, with 9 nucleotides matching TRBD2. The CDR3 covers 15 residues. CDR1 and CDR2 from the germline V gene are MNHNS and SASEGT. Losses at the gene ends were 6 bases for V and 0 bases for J; bases not matched to a gene: 6. The CDR3 loop is CASSERGASSYEQYF. The CDR3 DNA reads TGTGCCAGCAGCGAGCGGGGGGCGAGCTCCTACGAGCAGTACTTC.

This chain uses TRBV6-6 with TRBJ1-5, with TRBD1 as a possible D gene (6 bases). Trimming took off 0 bases at V and 9 bases at J, with 15 bases between the two ends. Germline V gene data show CDR1 as MNHNY and CDR2 as SVGAGI (reference sequence). The CDR3 runs to 15 residues. The CDR3 spells CASSYSVEGVRPQHF. CDR3 coding DNA: TGTGCCAGCAGTTACTCGGTCGAGGGGGTGCGGCCCCAGCATTTT.